The rows below give T cell receptor beta chains drawn from one sample of a study of response to subunit inactivated influenza vaccine. One entry per CDR3 protein, called by TCRdb with MiXCR from the RT-PCR reads. The table has approximately 530,000 distinct CDR3 sequences, approximately 6.9% seen once; the top ten hold around 12%. The sample here was PBMCs from blood, taken roughly 24 months after vaccination. The receptors derive from a man aged 50 to 69 who received an inactivated influenza vaccine. CDR3s include the opening cysteine and the closing phenylalanine or tryptophan. The order of the fields is J gene, D gene, V gene, clone size, CDR3 protein, CDR3 DNA. A D gene is named only where the DNA matches it firmly. The size of a clone is reported for some rows only, either as once, few or many, or as a class for expanded clones.

TRBJ2-1	TRBD2	TRBV5-1	.	CASTLRLAGLNEQFF	TGCGCCAGCACCCTCCGACTAGCGGGCCTCAATGAGCAGTTCTTC
TRBJ2-1	TRBD2	TRBV9	few	CASSVTSGGAHEQFF	TGTGCCAGCAGCGTTACTAGCGGGGGGGCCCATGAGCAGTTCTTC
TRBJ1-1	.	TRBV10-3	many	CAISRDSVAEAFF	TGTGCCATCAGTAGGGACTCGGTCGCCGAAGCTTTCTTT
TRBJ2-7	TRBD1	TRBV13	.	CASSPLTGNKQYF	TGTGCCAGCAGCCCCCTGACAGGGAACAAGCAGTACTTC
TRBJ2-1	TRBD2	TRBV5-5	few	CASSRTSEVYNEQFF	TGTGCCAGCAGCCGGACTAGCGAGGTCTACAATGAGCAGTTCTTC
TRBJ2-2	.	TRBV6-2/TRBV6-3	many	CASRPLPTGELFF	TGTGCCAGCAGGCCGCTACCCACCGGGGAGCTGTTTTTT
TRBJ2-3	.	TRBV7-9	.	CASSLAHSSWGTDTQYF	TGTGCCAGCAGCTTAGCTCACAGCTCCTGGGGTACAGATACGCAGTATTTT
TRBJ2-1	TRBD2	TRBV20-1	few	CSARGVGRAPYNEQFF	TGCAGTGCTAGAGGGGTCGGGAGGGCCCCTTACAATGAGCAGTTCTTC
TRBJ2-1	.	TRBV12-3/TRBV12-4	few	CASSWDNPYNEQFF	TGTGCCAGCAGCTGGGACAACCCCTACAATGAGCAGTTCTTC
TRBJ2-3	.	TRBV7-3	.	CASSGIGRAPEDTQYF	TGTGCCAGCAGCGGGATAGGAAGAGCCCCGGAGGATACGCAGTATTTT
TRBJ2-3	.	TRBV29-1	few	CSAAASTSTDTQYF	TGCAGCGCCGCTGCCTCTACTAGCACAGATACGCAGTATTTT
TRBJ2-5	.	TRBV24-1	few	CATSTPTEETQYF	TGTGCCACCAGTACGCCGACAGAAGAGACCCAGTACTTC
TRBJ1-6	TRBD1	TRBV20-1	many	CSASGALQGDREALHF	TGCAGTGCTAGTGGAGCTTTACAGGGGGACCGGGAAGCCCTCCACTTT
TRBJ1-2	.	TRBV7-9	.	CASSSDLNYGYTF	TGTGCCAGCAGCTCAGACCTTAACTATGGCTACACCTTC
TRBJ1-2	.	TRBV4-3	few	CASSQDGGNGYTF	TGCGCCAGCAGCCAAGATGGAGGGAATGGCTACACCTTC
TRBJ2-7	.	TRBV5-1	many	CASSLGNTYEQYF	TGCGCCAGCAGCTTAGGGAATACCTACGAGCAGTACTTC
TRBJ2-2	.	TRBV6-2/TRBV6-3	few	CASTQQGTGELFF	TGTGCCAGCACCCAGCAGGGAACCGGGGAGCTGTTTTTT
TRBJ1-3	.	TRBV12-3/TRBV12-4	many	CASTGSGNTIYF	TGTGCCAGCACGGGCTCTGGAAACACCATATATTTT
TRBJ1-5	.	TRBV11-2	many	CASSSGLDQPQHF	TGTGCCAGCAGCTCCGGACTCGATCAGCCCCAGCATTTT
TRBJ2-1	.	TRBV7-6	few	CASSLAGPSYEQFF	TGTGCCAGCAGCTTAGCGGGTCCCTCCTATGAGCAGTTCTTC
TRBJ1-6	.	TRBV7-8	.	CASSLAPNSPLHF	TGTGCCAGCAGCTTAGCCCCAAATTCACCCCTCCACTTT
TRBJ2-7	TRBD2	TRBV5-1	many	CASSVAGGNYEQYF	TGCGCCAGCAGCGTGGCCGGGGGGAACTACGAGCAGTACTTC
TRBJ1-1	.	TRBV5-1	.	CASSNGQRNTEAFF	TGCGCCAGCAGCAACGGACAGAGGAACACTGAAGCTTTCTTT
TRBJ2-1	TRBD2	TRBV2	.	CASSAHFRTSGYNEQFF	TGTGCCAGCAGCGCCCACTTTAGGACTAGCGGATACAATGAGCAGTTCTTC
TRBJ1-3	.	TRBV7-6	.	CASTHPGGNTIYF	TGTGCCAGCACCCATCCGGGGGGAAACACCATATATTTT
TRBJ2-5	.	TRBV7-7	few	CASSLLTTGIGETQYF	TGTGCTAGCAGCTTATTGACGACCGGGATTGGTGAGACCCAGTACTTC
TRBJ2-1	TRBD2	TRBV12-3/TRBV12-4	.	CASSFASGTVGEQFF	TGTGCCAGCAGTTTTGCTAGCGGGACCGTGGGTGAGCAGTTCTTC
TRBJ2-7	TRBD2	TRBV19	many	CASSRGGSYEQYF	TGTGCCAGTAGTAGGGGAGGGAGCTACGAGCAGTACTTC
TRBJ2-1	TRBD2	TRBV29-1	many	CSVLGGLAGENEQFF	TGCAGCGTCCTAGGGGGCCTAGCGGGGGAAAATGAGCAGTTCTTC
TRBJ1-6	.	TRBV6-2/TRBV6-3	few	CASSDGSPRPLHF	TGTGCCAGCAGTGACGGGTCACCACGACCCCTCCACTTT
TRBJ1-2	.	TRBV12-3/TRBV12-4	many	CALGPGTDNYGYTF	TGTGCCCTAGGGCCGGGTACAGATAACTATGGCTACACCTTC
TRBJ2-7	.	TRBV7-9	few	CASSFGRTFYEQYF	TGTGCCAGCAGCTTCGGACGGACATTTTACGAGCAGTACTTC
TRBJ2-3	.	TRBV25-1	many	CASSVEGRQGTDTQYF	TGTGCCAGCAGTGTCGAGGGGCGCCAAGGCACAGATACGCAGTATTTT
TRBJ2-1	TRBD2	TRBV7-9	.	CASSRQRGGVSEQFF	TGTGCCAGCAGCCGACAGCGGGGGGGCGTTAGTGAGCAGTTCTTC
TRBJ2-1	.	TRBV20-1	few	CSARDEAGWSYNEQFF	TGCAGTGCTAGAGATGAGGCAGGGTGGTCCTACAATGAGCAGTTCTTC
TRBJ1-4	.	TRBV9	few	CASSAARGPNEKLFF	TGTGCCAGCAGCGCCGCAAGGGGACCTAATGAAAAACTGTTTTTT
TRBJ2-3	.	TRBV12-3/TRBV12-4	.	CASSPDPWADTQYF	TGTGCCAGCAGTCCGGACCCCTGGGCAGATACGCAGTATTTT
TRBJ2-1	.	TRBV3-1	few	CASSQDAGSHLFF	TGTGCCAGCAGCCAAGATGCAGGCAGCCACCTGTTCTTC
TRBJ2-3	.	TRBV19	.	CASSPGREGNTQYF	TGTGCCAGTAGTCCGGGCAGGGAAGGAAATACGCAGTATTTT
TRBJ2-3	TRBD1	TRBV5-6	many	CASSFGTGNIRTQYF	TGTGCCAGCAGCTTTGGGACAGGAAATATTCGTACGCAGTATTTT
TRBJ2-7	TRBD2	TRBV10-3	.	CAISYTSGGPHEQYF	TGTGCCATCAGTTATACTAGCGGGGGGCCCCACGAGCAGTACTTC
TRBJ2-2	TRBD1	TRBV20-1	many	CSAPGQGASGELFF	TGCAGTGCTCCCGGACAGGGGGCCTCCGGGGAGCTGTTTTTT
TRBJ2-1	TRBD2	TRBV6-5	.	CASSYSSGNNNEQFF	TGTGCCAGCAGTTACTCAAGCGGGAATAACAATGAGCAGTTCTTC
TRBJ2-4	.	TRBV4-2	.	CASSQDNSQTLAKNIQYF	TGTGCCAGCAGCCAAGATAACAGCCAGACTCTAGCCAAAAACATTCAGTACTTC
TRBJ2-5	.	TRBV6-2/TRBV6-3	.	CASSQDPDFQETQYF	TGTGCCAGCAGTCAGGACCCTGACTTCCAAGAGACCCAGTACTTC
TRBJ1-2	.	TRBV20-1	few	CSAMAEVRHAYTF	TGCAGTGCTATGGCGGAGGTTCGACATGCCTACACCTTC
TRBJ1-2	.	TRBV4-1	.	CASSQRAGPSYGYTF	TGCGCCAGCAGCCAAAGGGCAGGACCTTCCTATGGCTACACCTTC
TRBJ2-3	.	TRBV6-1	.	CASSEGAGRALTDTQYF	TGTGCCAGCAGTGAGGGGGCAGGGCGGGCCCTCACAGATACGCAGTATTTT
TRBJ2-3	TRBD2	TRBV27	few	CASSLLASGGAGDTQYF	TGTGCCAGCAGTTTACTGGCTAGCGGGGGGGCGGGGGATACGCAGTATTTT
TRBJ2-7	.	TRBV11-2	few	CASSLNSLPGEQYF	TGTGCCAGCAGCTTGAATTCCTTGCCGGGGGAGCAGTACTTC
TRBJ2-2	TRBD2	TRBV10-3	many	CAISKTTSGRAGELFF	TGTGCCATCAGTAAAACGACTAGCGGGAGAGCCGGGGAGCTGTTTTTT